This entry is about one TCR beta chain. In germline, CDR1 is SGHTA, CDR2 FQGNSA. The ends lost 1 base at V and 9 bases at J; junction bases unmatched: 9. The CDR3 is made up of 16 amino acids. This sample stems from a study of sequential checkpoint blockade in melanoma. Generated by immunoSEQ multiplex PCR, the TCRdb table keeps only in-frame clones and is missing some. The table lists fewer than 50,000 clones, roughly 84% of them singletons. Treatment specified: randomized to nivolumab then ipilimumab (arm A) or the reverse (arm B). The material sequenced was CD8+ T cells sorted from blood (inferred from file names), taken from a patient given nivolumab and ipilimumab in sequence. This rearrangement joins TRBV7-2 to TRBJ2-1, with TRBD2 matching over 10 bases. This clonotype was sampled from a human donor with melanoma. For the CDR3, the DNA is TGTGCCAGCAGCTTAGGAGCGGGAGGGCCTTTTACTGAGCAGTTCTTC. Translating it yields CASSLGAGGPFTEQFF.